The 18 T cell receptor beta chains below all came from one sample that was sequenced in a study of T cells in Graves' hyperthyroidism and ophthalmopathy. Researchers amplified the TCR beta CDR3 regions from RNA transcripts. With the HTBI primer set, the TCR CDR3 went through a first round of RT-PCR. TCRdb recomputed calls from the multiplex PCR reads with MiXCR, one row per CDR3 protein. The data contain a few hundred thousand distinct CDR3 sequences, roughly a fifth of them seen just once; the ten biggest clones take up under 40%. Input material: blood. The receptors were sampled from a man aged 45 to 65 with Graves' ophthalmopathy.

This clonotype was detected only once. CDR3 sequence reads: CASSDGQGADTQYF. The CDR3 DNA reads as TGTGCCAGCAGTGACGGACAGGGGGCAGATACGCAGTATTTT. The chain has TRBV6-4 and TRBJ2-3; 10 bases are a match to TRBD1. CDR3 length: 14 residues. V lost 2 bases and J lost 4; bases outside the gene matches: 0. Germline V CDR1 and CDR2: MRHNA, SNTAGT.

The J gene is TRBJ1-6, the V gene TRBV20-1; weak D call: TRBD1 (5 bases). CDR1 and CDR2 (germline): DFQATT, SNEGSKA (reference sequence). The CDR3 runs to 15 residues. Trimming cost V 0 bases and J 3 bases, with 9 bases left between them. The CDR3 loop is CSARDQGDYNSPLHF. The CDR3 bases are TGCAGTGCTAGAGATCAGGGCGACTATAATTCACCCCTCCACTTT.

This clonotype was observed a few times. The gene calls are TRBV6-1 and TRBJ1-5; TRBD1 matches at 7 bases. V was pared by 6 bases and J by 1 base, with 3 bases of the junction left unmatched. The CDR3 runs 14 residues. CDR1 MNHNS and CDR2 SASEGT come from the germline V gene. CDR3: CASSETGSNQPQHF. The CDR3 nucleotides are TGTGCCAGCAGCGAGACAGGGAGCAATCAGCCCCAGCATTTT.

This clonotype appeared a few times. CDR3 sequence: CASSLDTGGRPEAFF. In nucleotides, the CDR3 is TGTGCCAGCAGCTTAGATACTGGCGGGAGGCCTGAAGCTTTCTTT. The V gene is TRBV11-2, the J gene TRBJ1-1; D call uncertain. CDR3 length: 15 amino acids. Germline V gives CDR1 SGHAT, CDR2 FQNNGV. Trimming removed 0 bases at V and 6 bases at J, with 14 bases between.

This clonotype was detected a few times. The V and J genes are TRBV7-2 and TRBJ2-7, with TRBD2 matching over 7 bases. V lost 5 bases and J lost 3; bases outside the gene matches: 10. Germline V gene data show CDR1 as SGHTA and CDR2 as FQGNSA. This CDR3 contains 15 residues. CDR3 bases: TGTGCCAGCAGCCAGACGGGGGGATACAACTACGAGCAGTACTTC. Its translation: CASSQTGGYNYEQYF. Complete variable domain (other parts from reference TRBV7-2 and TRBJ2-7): GAGVSQSPSNKVTEKGKDVELRCDPISGHTALYWYRQSLGQGLEFLIYFQGNSAPDKSGLPSDRFSAERTGGSVSTLTIQRTQQEDSAVYLCASSQTGGYNYEQYFGPGTRLTVT.

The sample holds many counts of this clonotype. The CDR3 nucleotides read TGCAGTGCCAAACCCGCAGGGGTAGTCGGCGGTGAAGCTTTCTTT. Its translation is CSAKPAGVVGGEAFF. This chain uses TRBV20-1 with TRBJ1-1; maybe TRBD1 (6 bases). Germline CDR1 is DFQATT and CDR2 is SNEGSKA (reference sequence). Trimming cost V 6 bases and J 7 bases, with 24 bases left between them. This CDR3 is built from 15 residues.

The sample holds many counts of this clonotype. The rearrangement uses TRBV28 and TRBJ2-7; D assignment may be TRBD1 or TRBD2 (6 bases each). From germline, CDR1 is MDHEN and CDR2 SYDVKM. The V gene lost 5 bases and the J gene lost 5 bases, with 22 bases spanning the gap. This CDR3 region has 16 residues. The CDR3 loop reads CASSLSEGVLRNEQYF. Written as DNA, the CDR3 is TGTGCCAGCAGTCTCTCGGAGGGGGTTTTGAGGAACGAGCAGTACTTC.

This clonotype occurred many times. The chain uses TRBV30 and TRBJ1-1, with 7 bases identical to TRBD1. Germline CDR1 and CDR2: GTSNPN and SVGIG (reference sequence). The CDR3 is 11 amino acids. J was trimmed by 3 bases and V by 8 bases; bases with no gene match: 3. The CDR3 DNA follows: TGTGCCGGAACAGGGGACACTGAAGCTTTCTTT. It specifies CAGTGDTEAFF. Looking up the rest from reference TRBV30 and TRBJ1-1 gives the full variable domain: SQTIHQWPATLVQPVGSPLSLECTVEGTSNPNLYWYRQAAGRGLQLLFYSVGIGQISSEVPQNLSASRPQDRQFILSSKKLLLSDSGFYLCAGTGDTEAFFGQGTRLTVV.

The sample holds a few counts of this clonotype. The CDR3 here is CASSPSDRGYGYTF. DNA of the CDR3: TGTGCCAGCAGCCCCAGCGACAGGGGCTATGGCTACACCTTC. The chain joins TRBV7-8 to TRBJ1-2, with 8 bases identical to TRBD1. The CDR3 is made up of 14 amino acids. Germline V gene sequence: CDR1 SGHVS, CDR2 FQNEAQ. V lost 5 bases, J lost 4 bases, and 6 bases stayed unmatched.

CDR3 protein: CASSLVRGGRNTGELFF. DNA of the CDR3: TGTGCCAGCAGCTTAGTACGGGGAGGGAGGAACACCGGGGAGCTGTTTTTT. The chain employs TRBV7-8 and TRBJ2-2; TRBD2 matches at 7 bases. The junction had 6 bases not matched to a gene; V was cut back by 1 base and J by 1 base. The CDR3 totals 17 residues. CDR1 is SGHVS and CDR2 is FQNEAQ in the germline V gene.

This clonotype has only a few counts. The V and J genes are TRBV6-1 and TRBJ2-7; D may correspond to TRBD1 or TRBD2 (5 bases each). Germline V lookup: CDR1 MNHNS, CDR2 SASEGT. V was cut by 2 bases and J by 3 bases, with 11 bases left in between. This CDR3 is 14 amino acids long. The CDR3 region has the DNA TGTGCCAGCAGTGAAAGATGGGGGTACTACGAGCAGTACTTC. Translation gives CASSERWGYYEQYF.

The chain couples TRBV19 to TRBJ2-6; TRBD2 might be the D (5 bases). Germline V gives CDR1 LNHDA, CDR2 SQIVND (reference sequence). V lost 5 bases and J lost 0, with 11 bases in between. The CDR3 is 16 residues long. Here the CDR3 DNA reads TGTGCCAGTAGTCCCGGGGTGAACTCTGGGGCCAACGTCCTGACTTTC. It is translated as CASSPGVNSGANVLTF. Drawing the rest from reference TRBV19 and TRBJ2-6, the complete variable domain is DGGITQSPKYLFRKEGQNVTLSCEQNLNHDAMYWYRQDPGQGLRLIYYSQIVNDFQKGDIAEGYSVSREKKESFPLTVTSAQKNPTAFYLCASSPGVNSGANVLTFGAGSRLTVL.

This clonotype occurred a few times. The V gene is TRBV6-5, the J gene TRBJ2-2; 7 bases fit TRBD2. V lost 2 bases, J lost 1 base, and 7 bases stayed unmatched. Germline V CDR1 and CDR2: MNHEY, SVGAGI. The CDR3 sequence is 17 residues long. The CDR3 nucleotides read TGTGCCAGCAGTTACCCACCTAGCGGCCAGAACACCGGGGAGCTGTTTTTT. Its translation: CASSYPPSGQNTGELFF.

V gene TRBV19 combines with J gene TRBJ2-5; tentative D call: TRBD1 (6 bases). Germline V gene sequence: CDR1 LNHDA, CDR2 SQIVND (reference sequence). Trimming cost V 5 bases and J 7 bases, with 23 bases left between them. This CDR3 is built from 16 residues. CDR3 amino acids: CASSSPHGTPTGTQYF. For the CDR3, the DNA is TGTGCCAGTAGTTCCCCCCACGGGACACCGACTGGGACCCAGTACTTC.

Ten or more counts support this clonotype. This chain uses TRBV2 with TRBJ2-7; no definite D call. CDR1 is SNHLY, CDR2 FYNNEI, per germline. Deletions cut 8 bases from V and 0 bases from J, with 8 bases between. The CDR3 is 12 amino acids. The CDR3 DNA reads TGTGCCAGCCGGTTTTCCTCCTACGAGCAGTACTTC. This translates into CASRFSSYEQYF.

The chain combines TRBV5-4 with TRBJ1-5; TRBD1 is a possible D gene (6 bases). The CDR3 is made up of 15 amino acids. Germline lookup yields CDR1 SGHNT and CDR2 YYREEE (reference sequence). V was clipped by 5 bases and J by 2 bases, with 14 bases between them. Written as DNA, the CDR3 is TGTGCCAGCAGTTTCGGAGGGGGTGGCAATCAGCCCCAGCATTTT. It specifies CASSFGGGGNQPQHF.

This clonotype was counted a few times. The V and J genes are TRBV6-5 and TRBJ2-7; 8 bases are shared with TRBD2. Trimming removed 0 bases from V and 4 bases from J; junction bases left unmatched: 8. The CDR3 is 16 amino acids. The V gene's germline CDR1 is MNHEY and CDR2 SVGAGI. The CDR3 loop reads CASSYSREEGRYEQYF. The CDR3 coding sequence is TGTGCCAGCAGTTACTCGCGGGAGGAAGGTCGGTACGAGCAGTACTTC.

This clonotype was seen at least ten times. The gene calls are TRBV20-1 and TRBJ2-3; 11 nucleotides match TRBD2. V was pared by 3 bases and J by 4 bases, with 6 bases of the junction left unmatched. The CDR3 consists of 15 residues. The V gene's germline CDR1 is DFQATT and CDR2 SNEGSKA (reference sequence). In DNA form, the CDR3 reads TGCAGTGCTAGGAGGCTAGCGGGAGGCCCAGATACGCAGTATTTT. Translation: CSARRLAGGPDTQYF.